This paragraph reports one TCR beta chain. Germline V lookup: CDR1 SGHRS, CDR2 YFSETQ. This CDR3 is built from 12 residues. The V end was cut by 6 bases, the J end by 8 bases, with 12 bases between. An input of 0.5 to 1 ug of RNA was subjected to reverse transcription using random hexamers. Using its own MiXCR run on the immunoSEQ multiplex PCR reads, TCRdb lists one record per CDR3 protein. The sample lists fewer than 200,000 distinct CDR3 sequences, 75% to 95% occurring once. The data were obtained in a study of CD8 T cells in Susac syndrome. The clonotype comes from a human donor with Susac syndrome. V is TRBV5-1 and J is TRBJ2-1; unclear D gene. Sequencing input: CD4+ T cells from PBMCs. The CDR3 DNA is TGCGCCAGCACCTCACCTGGGGATGAGCAGTTCTTC. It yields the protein CASTSPGDEQFF.